The clone carrying this TCR beta chain was detected only once. The length of the CDR3 is 13 residues. Trimming left V 5 bases short and J 15 bases short, with 20 bases between. The germline V gene encodes CDR1 MNHEY and CDR2 SMNVEV (reference sequence). This sample is drawn from a study of shared clonotypes between healthy human individuals. Measured with immunoSEQ multiplex PCR; TCRdb has only the in-frame clones, and not every one. The table records under 2,500,000 clones, almost 96% of them present only once. This chain connects TRBV27 to TRBJ2-1, with D perhaps being TRBD1 or TRBD2 (6 bases each). This clonotype was obtained from a man younger than 35 in good health. The sequenced material came from naive CD4+ T cells sorted from blood. Subset meaning: CD45RA+ positively selected. The CDR3 bases are TGTGCCAGCAGTCAGAACTTAGGGGGGATTTCGTTCTTC. This translates into CASSQNLGGISFF.